This passage covers 22 T cell receptor beta chains from one sample sequenced in a study of blood T cell repertoires in COVID-19. This table comes from immunoSEQ multiplex PCR, and its TCRdb copy is limited to in-frame clones, with some not included. The sample lists about 70,000 clones; over 70% were seen once. Sequencing was carried out using peripheral blood. The origin of the receptors is a human donor in a cohort sampled during active COVID-19.

The chain links TRBV5-8 to TRBJ1-6; TRBD1 agrees at 8 bases. This CDR3 contains 15 residues. V was clipped by 7 bases and J by 3 bases; unmatched bases: 6. The germline V gene encodes CDR1 SGHTS and CDR2 YDEGEE. CDR3 protein: CASARQGHYNSPLHF. The CDR3 DNA is TGTGCCAGCGCCAGACAGGGGCACTATAATTCACCCCTCCACTTT. Variable domain in full (rest from reference TRBV5-8 and TRBJ1-6): EAGVTQSPTHLIKTRGQQATLRCSPISGHTSVYWYQQALGLGLQFLLWYDEGEERNRGNFPPRFSGRQFPNYSSELNVNALELEDSALYLCASARQGHYNSPLHFGNGTRLTVT.

The J gene is TRBJ1-3, the V gene TRBV3-1 (or the pseudogene TRBV3-2), with a tentative D call TRBD1 (6 bases). The CDR3 consists of 16 residues. In germline, CDR1 is LGHDT, CDR2 YNNKEL (reference sequence). Trimming stripped 5 bases from V and 2 bases from J, with 16 bases between. The CDR3, as DNA: TGTGCCAGCAGCGATCGAACAGGGTACCCTGGAAACACCATATATTTT. Protein sequence: CASSDRTGYPGNTIYF.

This rearrangement joins TRBV18 to TRBJ2-7, with 9 bases identical to TRBD2. V lost 4 bases to trimming and J lost 3 bases; unmatched junction nucleotides: 4. The CDR3 totals 14 residues. Germline CDR1 KGHSH, CDR2 LQKENI. CDR3 loop: CASSLGTSRYEQYF. DNA for the CDR3: TGTGCCAGCTCACTCGGGACTAGCCGCTACGAGCAGTACTTC.

This clone was seen more than once but under ten times. The chain couples TRBV6-1 to TRBJ1-5; D gene ambiguous. The germline CDR1 and CDR2 sequences are MNHNS and SASEGT. V was pared by 0 bases and J by 1 base, with 7 bases between. CDR3 length: 15 residues. The CDR3 protein is CASSEAQNSNQPQHF. In nucleotides, the CDR3 is TGTGCCAGCAGTGAAGCGCAGAACAGCAATCAGCCCCAGCATTTT.

The chain couples TRBV3-1 (or the pseudogene TRBV3-2) to TRBJ2-1, with TRBD1 identical over 7 bases. V shed 4 bases, J shed 0 bases, and the junction held 3 bases outside the gene matches. Germline V gene data show CDR1 as LGHDT and CDR2 as YNNKEL (reference sequence). The CDR3 is made up of 15 amino acids. The CDR3 region is CASSRDSSSYNEQFF. CDR3 DNA sequence: TGTGCCAGCAGCCGGGACAGTAGCTCCTACAATGAGCAGTTCTTC.

This chain uses TRBV28 with TRBJ1-6; weak D call: TRBD1 (6 bases). This CDR3 comprises 14 residues. CDR1 is MDHEN, CDR2 SYDVKM, per germline. V lost 6 bases and J 9 bases, leaving 15 bases between the germline ends. CDR3 sequence reads: CASSRTGLGSPLHF. CDR3 bases: TGTGCCAGCAGCCGTACAGGGTTGGGTTCACCCCTCCACTTT.

The chain links TRBV28 to TRBJ1-5, with 9 bases aligning to TRBD1. CDR1 MDHEN and CDR2 SYDVKM come from the germline V gene. The CDR3 is made up of 17 amino acids. V lost 2 bases and J lost 4; bases outside the gene matches: 9. CDR3 bases: TGTGCCAGCAGTTTACCCGGGACAGGGCCTTTTAATCAGCCCCAGCATTTT. Translation: CASSLPGTGPFNQPQHF.

This clone was counted only a few times. The rearrangement uses TRBV19 and TRBJ1-5, with 8 bases identical to TRBD1. V lost 8 bases to trimming and J lost 2 bases; unmatched junction nucleotides: 5. The CDR3 sequence is 14 residues long. Germline loops: CDR1 LNHDA, CDR2 SQIVND (reference sequence). The CDR3 sequence: CASGQGLGNQPQHF. The CDR3 bases are TGTGCCAGTGGACAGGGTTTGGGCAATCAGCCCCAGCATTTT.

The chain is built from TRBV30 and TRBJ2-7, with 7 bases that match TRBD1. With V trimmed by 3 bases and J by 2 bases, 4 bases remained unmatched. The CDR3 has 13 residues. Germline V gene lookup returns CDR1 GTSNPN and CDR2 SVGIG (reference sequence). CDR3 region: CAWRNRGAYEQYF. In nucleotides, the CDR3 is TGTGCCTGGAGGAACAGGGGCGCCTACGAGCAGTACTTC.

The rearrangement links TRBV14 to TRBJ1-6, with a weak D call TRBD1 (5 bases). This CDR3 has 17 residues. CDR1 is SGHDN, CDR2 FVKESK, per germline. V lost 0 bases and J 7 bases, leaving 16 bases between the germline ends. This chain's CDR3 is CASSQDWAGLRNSPLHF. The CDR3 DNA reads as TGTGCCAGCAGCCAAGATTGGGCAGGGTTGCGAAATTCACCCCTCCACTTT. The full variable domain, with the rest looked up from reference TRBV14 and TRBJ1-6, is EAGVTQFPSHSVIEKGQTVTLRCDPISGHDNLYWYRRVMGKEIKFLLHFVKESKQDESGMPNNRFLAERTGGTYSTLKVQPAELEDSGVYFCASSQDWAGLRNSPLHFGNGTRLTVT.

J is TRBJ2-7 and V is TRBV9; possible D gene TRBD2, 6 bases. The germline V gene encodes CDR1 SGDLS and CDR2 YYNGEE. The CDR3 extends over 14 amino acids. Trimming shortened V by 3 bases and J by 3 bases, and 13 bases separated the two germline ends. The CDR3 coding sequence is TGTGCCAGCAGCGGCCGGGACTGGGACTACGAGCAGTACTTC. This translates into CASSGRDWDYEQYF.

The chain is built from TRBV2 and TRBJ2-7; 8 positions match TRBD2. The J segment lost 3 bases and the V segment lost 8 bases, leaving 0 bases of the junction unmatched. Germline assignment: CDR1 SNHLY and CDR2 FYNNEI. The CDR3 runs 11 residues. Written as DNA, the CDR3 is TGTGCCAGCGGGACTAGCTACGAGCAGTACTTC. Translated: CASGTSYEQYF.

The rearrangement uses TRBV7-3 and TRBJ1-1; maybe TRBD1 (6 bases). This CDR3 has 14 residues. V gave up 2 bases and J gave up 3 bases, with 10 bases separating them. The germline CDR1 and CDR2 sequences are SGHTA and FQGTGA. The CDR3 DNA sequence: TGTGCCAGCAGCTTACAGGGGTTAGACACTGAAGCTTTCTTT. Translating it yields CASSLQGLDTEAFF.

CDR3 sequence (DNA): TGTGCCAGCAGTTTTACCATAGGACAGGGGAACACTGAAGCTTTCTTT. Translated: CASSFTIGQGNTEAFF. The chain links TRBV6-2 or TRBV6-3 to TRBJ1-1, with TRBD1 matching 8 bases. CDR3 length: 16 residues. The germline V gene encodes CDR1 MNHEY and CDR2 SVGEGT. The V segment lost 4 bases and the J segment 1 base; nucleotides outside the gene matches: 8.

The chain has TRBV5-4 and TRBJ2-5; 8 positions match TRBD2. The CDR3 length is 15 residues. Germline V gene sequence: CDR1 SGHNT, CDR2 YYREEE (reference sequence). V dropped 6 bases and J dropped 5; count of bases not matched to a gene: 12. The CDR3 nucleotides are TGTGCCAGCACCATTCCCGGGGGGGCCGGGGAGACCCAGTACTTC. Translating it yields CASTIPGGAGETQYF.

The chain has TRBV2 and TRBJ1-1; 7 positions match TRBD1. Per germline, CDR1 SNHLY and CDR2 FYNNEI. Unmatched junction bases numbered 6, after V lost 2 bases and J lost 0 bases. CDR3 length equals 16 residues. The CDR3 reads CASSETRGGLNTEAFF. In DNA, the CDR3 is TGTGCCAGCAGTGAAACGAGAGGGGGCTTGAACACTGAAGCTTTCTTT.

V usage is TRBV21-1 and J usage is TRBJ2-5; TRBD1, the table's D call, lacks a check against the DNA. TRBV21-1 is a pseudogene locus. The CDR3 runs 16 residues. The DNA of the CDR3 is TGTGCCAGCAGCAAAGCAGGAACAGGGGTACAAGAGACCCAGTACTTC. This codes for CASSKAGTGVQETQYF.

This clone came up once. The V call is TRBV10-2, the J call TRBJ1-5; D may be TRBD1 (5 bases). The V and J ends lost 1 base and 4 bases respectively, with 11 bases between them. The CDR3 contains 15 residues. Germline CDR1 reads WSHSY; CDR2 reads SAAADI. CDR3 DNA sequence: TGCGCCAGCAGTGAGTATGGGGCAGTTAATCAGCCCCAGCATTTT. Amino acids: CASSEYGAVNQPQHF.

The J gene is TRBJ1-5, the V gene TRBV15; 9 bases map to TRBD1. Per the germline V gene, CDR1 is LNHNV and CDR2 is YYDKDF (reference sequence). Trimming removed 5 bases from V and 6 bases from J; junction bases left unmatched: 5. The CDR3 covers 14 residues. CDR3 sequence reads: CATSGWDRVQPQHF. Here the CDR3 DNA reads TGTGCCACCAGCGGATGGGACAGGGTTCAGCCCCAGCATTTT.

This clone was recorded a few times. The V gene is TRBV7-2, the J gene TRBJ1-6, with D possibly TRBD1 on 6 matching bases. Per germline, CDR1 SGHTA and CDR2 FQGNSA. This CDR3 region has 14 residues. V dropped 0 bases and J dropped 13 bases, with 13 bases sitting between them. The CDR3 protein is CASSLAGGGSPLHF. The CDR3 nucleotides are TGTGCCAGCAGCTTAGCGGGAGGGGGGTCGCCCCTCCACTTT. Combining the CDR3 with reference TRBV7-2 and TRBJ1-6 gives the whole variable domain GAGVSQSPSNKVTEKGKDVELRCDPISGHTALYWYRQSLGQGLEFLIYFQGNSAPDKSGLPSDRFSAERTGGSVSTLTIQRTQQEDSAVYLCASSLAGGGSPLHFGNGTRLTVT.

The chain couples TRBV6-5 to TRBJ2-7; 7 bases map to TRBD1. The junction had 5 bases not matched to a gene; V was cut back by 6 bases and J by 0 bases. This CDR3 region has 14 residues. Germline lookup yields CDR1 MNHEY and CDR2 SVGAGI. The CDR3 is CASRPGTASYEQYF. The CDR3 coding sequence is TGTGCCAGCAGGCCCGGGACAGCCTCCTACGAGCAGTACTTC.

This clone has only one observation. This sequence joins TRBV5-1 and TRBJ2-3, with a tentative D call TRBD2 (6 bases). The V end was cut by 2 bases, the J end by 2 bases, with 12 bases between. Germline V lookup: CDR1 SGHRS, CDR2 YFSETQ. CDR3 length: 15 residues. DNA of the CDR3: TGCGCCAGCAGCTTTTGGGACTCCTCCACAGATACGCAGTATTTT. Amino acid sequence: CASSFWDSSTDTQYF.